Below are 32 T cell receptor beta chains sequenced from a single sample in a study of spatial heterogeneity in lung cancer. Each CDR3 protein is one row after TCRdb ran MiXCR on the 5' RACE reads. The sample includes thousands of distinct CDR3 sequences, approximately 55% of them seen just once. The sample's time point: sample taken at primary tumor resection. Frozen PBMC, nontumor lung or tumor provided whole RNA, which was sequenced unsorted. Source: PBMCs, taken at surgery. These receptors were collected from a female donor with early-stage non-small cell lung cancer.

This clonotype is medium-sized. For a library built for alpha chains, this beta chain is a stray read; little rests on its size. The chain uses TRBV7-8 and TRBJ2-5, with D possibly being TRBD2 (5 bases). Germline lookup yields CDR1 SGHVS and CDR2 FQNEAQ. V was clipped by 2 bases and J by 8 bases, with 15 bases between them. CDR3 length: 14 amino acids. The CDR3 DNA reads TGTGCCAGCAGCTTAAGACGGACTGGGGTAACCCAGTACTTC. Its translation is CASSLRRTGVTQYF.

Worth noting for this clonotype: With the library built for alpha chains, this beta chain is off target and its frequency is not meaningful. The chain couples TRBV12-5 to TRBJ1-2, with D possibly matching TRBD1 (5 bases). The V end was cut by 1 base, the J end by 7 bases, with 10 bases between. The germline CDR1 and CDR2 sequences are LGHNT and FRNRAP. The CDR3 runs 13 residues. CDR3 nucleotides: TGTGCTAGTGGTTTGGGCCGGGGGTCTGGCTACACCTTC. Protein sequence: CASGLGRGSGYTF.

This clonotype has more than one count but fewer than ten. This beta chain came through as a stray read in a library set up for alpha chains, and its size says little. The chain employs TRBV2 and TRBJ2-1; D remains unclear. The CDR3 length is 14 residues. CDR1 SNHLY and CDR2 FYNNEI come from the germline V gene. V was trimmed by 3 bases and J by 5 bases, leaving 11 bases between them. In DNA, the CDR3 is TGTGCCAGCAGTGATTTGGCGGCCAACAATGAGCAGTTCTTC. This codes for CASSDLAANNEQFF.

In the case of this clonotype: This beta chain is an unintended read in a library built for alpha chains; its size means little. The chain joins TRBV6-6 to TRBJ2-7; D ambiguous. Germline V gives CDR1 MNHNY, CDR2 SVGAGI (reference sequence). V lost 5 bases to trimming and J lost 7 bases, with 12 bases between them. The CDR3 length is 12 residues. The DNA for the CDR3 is TGTGCCAGCAGTCAGGATCCGTGGGAGCAGTACTTC. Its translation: CASSQDPWEQYF.

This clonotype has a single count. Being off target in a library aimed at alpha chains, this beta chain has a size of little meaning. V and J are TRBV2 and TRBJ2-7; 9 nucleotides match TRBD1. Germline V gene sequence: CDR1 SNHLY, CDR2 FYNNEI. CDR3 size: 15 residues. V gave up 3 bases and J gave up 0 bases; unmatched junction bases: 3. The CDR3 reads CASSEGQGPSYEQYV. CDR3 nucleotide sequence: TGTGCCAGCAGTGAGGGACAGGGACCCTCCTACGAGCAGTACGTC.

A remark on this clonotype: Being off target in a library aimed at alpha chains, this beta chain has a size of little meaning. The CDR3 sequence is CASSQVHTEAFF. CDR3 sequence (DNA): TGTGCCAGCAGCCAGGTTCACACTGAAGCTTTCTTT. The gene calls are TRBV14 and TRBJ1-1; no clear D. The CDR3 is 12 residues long. V was clipped by 3 bases and J by 3 bases, with 5 bases between them. Germline CDR1 and CDR2: SGHDN and FVKESK.

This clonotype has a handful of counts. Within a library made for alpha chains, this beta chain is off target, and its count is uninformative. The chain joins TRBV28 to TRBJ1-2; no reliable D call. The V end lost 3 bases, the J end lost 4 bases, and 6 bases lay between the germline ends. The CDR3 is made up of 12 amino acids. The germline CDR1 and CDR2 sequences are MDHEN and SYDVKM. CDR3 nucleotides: TGTGCCAGCAGTTTCCTAGGCTATGGCTACACCTTC. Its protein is CASSFLGYGYTF.

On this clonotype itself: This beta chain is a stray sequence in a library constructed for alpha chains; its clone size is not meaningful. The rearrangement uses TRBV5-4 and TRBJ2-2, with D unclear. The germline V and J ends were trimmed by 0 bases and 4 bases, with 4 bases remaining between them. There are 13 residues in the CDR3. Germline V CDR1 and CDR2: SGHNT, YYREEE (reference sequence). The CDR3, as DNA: TGTGCCAGCAGCTTGGTGACCACCGGGGAGCTGTTTTTT. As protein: CASSLVTTGELFF.

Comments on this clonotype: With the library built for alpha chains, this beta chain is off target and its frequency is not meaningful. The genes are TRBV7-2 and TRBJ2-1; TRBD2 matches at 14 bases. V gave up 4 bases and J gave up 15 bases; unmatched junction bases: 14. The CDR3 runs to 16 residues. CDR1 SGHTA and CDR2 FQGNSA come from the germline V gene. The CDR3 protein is CASSSQPGLAGEGWFF. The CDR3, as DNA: TGTGCCAGCAGCTCACAACCGGGACTAGCGGGAGAGGGCTGGTTCTTC.

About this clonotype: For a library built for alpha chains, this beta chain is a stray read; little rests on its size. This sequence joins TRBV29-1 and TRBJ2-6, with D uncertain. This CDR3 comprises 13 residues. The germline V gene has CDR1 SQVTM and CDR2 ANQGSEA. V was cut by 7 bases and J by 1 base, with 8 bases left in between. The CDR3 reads CSAESSGANVLTF. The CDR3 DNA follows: TGCAGCGCGGAATCGTCTGGGGCCAACGTCCTGACTTTC.

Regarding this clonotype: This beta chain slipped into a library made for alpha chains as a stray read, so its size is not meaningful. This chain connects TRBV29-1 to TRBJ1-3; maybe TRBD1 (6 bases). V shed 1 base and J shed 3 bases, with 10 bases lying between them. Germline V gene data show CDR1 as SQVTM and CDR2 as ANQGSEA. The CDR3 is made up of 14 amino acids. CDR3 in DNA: TGCAGCGTTGAAGGGGGGGCGGATGGAAACACCATATATTTT. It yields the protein CSVEGGADGNTIYF.

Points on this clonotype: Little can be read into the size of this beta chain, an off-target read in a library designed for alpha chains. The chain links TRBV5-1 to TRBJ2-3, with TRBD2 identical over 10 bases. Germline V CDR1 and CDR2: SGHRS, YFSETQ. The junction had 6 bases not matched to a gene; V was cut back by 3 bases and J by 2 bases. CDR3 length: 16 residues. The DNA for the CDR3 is TGCGCCAGCAGCTCCCTAGCGGGAGTCTCCACAGATACGCAGTATTTT. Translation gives CASSSLAGVSTDTQYF.

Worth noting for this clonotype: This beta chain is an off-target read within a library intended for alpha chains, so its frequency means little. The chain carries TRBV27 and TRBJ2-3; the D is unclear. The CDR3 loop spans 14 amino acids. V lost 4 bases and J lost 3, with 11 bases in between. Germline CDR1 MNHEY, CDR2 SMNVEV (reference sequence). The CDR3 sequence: CASSSYPGTDTQYF. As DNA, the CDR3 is TGTGCCAGCAGTTCATATCCTGGGACAGATACGCAGTATTTT.

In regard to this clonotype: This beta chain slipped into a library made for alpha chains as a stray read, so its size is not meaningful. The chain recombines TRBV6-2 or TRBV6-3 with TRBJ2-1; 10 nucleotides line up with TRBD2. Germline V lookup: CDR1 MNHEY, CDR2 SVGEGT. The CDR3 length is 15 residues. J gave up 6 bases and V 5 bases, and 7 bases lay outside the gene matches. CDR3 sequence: CASSRASGSGNEQFF. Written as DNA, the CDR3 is TGTGCCAGCAGTCGCGCTAGCGGGAGTGGCAATGAGCAGTTCTTC.

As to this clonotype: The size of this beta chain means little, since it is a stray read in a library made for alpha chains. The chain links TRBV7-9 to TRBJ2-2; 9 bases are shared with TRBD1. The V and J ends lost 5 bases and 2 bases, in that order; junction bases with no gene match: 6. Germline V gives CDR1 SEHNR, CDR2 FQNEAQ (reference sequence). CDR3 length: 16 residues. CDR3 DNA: TGTGCCAGCAGCCAAGGACAGGGGCTTAACACCGGGGAGCTGTTTTTT. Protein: CASSQGQGLNTGELFF.

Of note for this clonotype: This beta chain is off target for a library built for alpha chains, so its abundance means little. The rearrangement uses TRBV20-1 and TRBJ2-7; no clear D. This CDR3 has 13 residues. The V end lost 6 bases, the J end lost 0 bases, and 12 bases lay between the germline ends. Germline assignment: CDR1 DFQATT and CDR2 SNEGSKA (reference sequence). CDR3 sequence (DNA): TGCAGTGCCTCAGTACTAACCTCCTACGAGCAGTACTTC. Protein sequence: CSASVLTSYEQYF.

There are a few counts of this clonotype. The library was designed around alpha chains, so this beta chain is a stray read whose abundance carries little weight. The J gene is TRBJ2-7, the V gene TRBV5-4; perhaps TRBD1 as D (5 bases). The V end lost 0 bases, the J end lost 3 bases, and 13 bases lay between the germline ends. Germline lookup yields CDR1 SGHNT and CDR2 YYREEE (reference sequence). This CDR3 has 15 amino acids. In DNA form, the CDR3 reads TGTGCCAGCAGCTTGGGACAGACAACATTCTACGAGCAGTACTTC. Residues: CASSLGQTTFYEQYF.

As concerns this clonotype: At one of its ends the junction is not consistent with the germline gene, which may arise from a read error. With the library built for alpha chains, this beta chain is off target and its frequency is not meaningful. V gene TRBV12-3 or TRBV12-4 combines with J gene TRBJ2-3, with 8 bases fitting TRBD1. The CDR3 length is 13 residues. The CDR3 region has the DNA TGTGCCAGCATCTTAGGGGGGACAGGACCGTTTTACTTT. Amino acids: CASILGGTGPFYF.

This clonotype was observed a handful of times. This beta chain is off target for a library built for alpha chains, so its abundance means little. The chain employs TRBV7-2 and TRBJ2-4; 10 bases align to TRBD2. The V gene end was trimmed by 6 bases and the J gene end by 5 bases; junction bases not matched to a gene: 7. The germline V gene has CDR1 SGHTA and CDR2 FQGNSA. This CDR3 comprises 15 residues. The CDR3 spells CASSYSGGAQNIQYF. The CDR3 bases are TGTGCCAGCAGTTACAGCGGGGGGGCCCAAAACATTCAGTACTTC.

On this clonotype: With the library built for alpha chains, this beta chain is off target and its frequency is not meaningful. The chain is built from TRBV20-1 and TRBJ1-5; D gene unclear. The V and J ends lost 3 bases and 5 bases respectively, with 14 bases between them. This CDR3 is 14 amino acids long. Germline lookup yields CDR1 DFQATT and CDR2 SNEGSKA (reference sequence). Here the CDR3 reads CSASPPAADQPQHF. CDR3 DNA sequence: TGCAGTGCTAGCCCCCCCGCGGCGGATCAGCCCCAGCATTTT.

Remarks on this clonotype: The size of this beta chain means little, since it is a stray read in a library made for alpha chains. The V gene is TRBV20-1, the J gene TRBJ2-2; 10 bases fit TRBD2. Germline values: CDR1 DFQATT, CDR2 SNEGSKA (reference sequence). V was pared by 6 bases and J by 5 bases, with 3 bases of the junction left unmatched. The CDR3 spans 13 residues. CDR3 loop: CSALTSGTGELFF. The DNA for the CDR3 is TGCAGTGCCCTGACTAGCGGGACCGGGGAGCTGTTTTTT.

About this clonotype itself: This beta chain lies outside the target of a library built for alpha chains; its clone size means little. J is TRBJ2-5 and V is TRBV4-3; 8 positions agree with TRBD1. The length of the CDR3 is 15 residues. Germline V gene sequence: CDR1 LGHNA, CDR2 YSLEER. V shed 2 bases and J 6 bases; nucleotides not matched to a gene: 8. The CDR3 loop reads CASSQRDRSGQTQYF. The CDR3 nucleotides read TGCGCCAGCAGCCAAAGGGACAGGAGCGGGCAGACCCAGTACTTC.

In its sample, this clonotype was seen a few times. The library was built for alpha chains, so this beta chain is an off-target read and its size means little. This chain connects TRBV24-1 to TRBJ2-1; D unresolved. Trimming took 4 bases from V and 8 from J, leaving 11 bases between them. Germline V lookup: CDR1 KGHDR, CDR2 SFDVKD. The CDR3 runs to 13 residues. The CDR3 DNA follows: TGTGCCACCAGTGAGGGCAGCTATGATGAGCAGTTCTTC. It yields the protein CATSEGSYDEQFF.

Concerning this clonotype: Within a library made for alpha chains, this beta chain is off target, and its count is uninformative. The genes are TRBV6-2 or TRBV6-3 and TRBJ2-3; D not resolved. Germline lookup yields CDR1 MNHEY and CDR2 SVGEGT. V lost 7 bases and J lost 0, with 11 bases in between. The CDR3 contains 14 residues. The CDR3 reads CASTAPTSTDTQYF. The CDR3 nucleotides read TGTGCCAGCACGGCACCTACTAGCACAGATACGCAGTATTTT.

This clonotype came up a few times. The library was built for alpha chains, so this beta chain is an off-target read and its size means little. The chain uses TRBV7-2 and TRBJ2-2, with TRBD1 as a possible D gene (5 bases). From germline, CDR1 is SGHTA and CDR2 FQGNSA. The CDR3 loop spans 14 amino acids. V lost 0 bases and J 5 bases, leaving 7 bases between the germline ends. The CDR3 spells CASSLAAGTGELFF. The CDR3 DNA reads TGTGCCAGCAGCTTAGCGGCAGGGACCGGGGAGCTGTTTTTT.

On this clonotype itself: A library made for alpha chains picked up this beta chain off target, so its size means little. As DNA, the CDR3 is TGCGCCAGCAGCTTGACAGGGCCTCCAGATACGCAGTATTTT. Translated: CASSLTGPPDTQYF. This sequence joins TRBV5-1 and TRBJ2-3, with D tentatively TRBD1 (6 bases). CDR1 is SGHRS and CDR2 is YFSETQ in the germline V gene. With 1 base removed from V and 4 bases from J, the gap between germline ends came to 10 bases. The CDR3 runs 14 residues.

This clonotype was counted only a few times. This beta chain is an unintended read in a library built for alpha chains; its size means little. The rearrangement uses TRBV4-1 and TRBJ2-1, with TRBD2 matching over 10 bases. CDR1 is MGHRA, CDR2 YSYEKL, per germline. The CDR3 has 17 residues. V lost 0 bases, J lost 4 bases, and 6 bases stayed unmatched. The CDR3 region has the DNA TGCGCCAGCAGCCAAGAGGGCAGCGGGAGGGTTTACAATGAGCAGTTCTTC. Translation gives CASSQEGSGRVYNEQFF.

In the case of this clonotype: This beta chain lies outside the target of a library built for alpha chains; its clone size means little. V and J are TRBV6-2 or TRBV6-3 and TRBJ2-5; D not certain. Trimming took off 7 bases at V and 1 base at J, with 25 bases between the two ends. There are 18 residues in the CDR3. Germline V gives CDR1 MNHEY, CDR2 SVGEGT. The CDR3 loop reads CASTHRARTILTQETQYF. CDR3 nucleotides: TGTGCCAGCACTCACCGGGCCAGAACAATCTTGACCCAAGAGACCCAGTACTTC.

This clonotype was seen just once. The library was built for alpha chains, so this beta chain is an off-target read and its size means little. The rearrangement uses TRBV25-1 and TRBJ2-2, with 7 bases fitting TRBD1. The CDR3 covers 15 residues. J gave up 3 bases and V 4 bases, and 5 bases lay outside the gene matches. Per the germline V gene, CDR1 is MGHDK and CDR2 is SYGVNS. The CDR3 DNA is TGTGCCAGCAGTGGCTACAGGGGCGACACCGGGGAGCTGTTTTTT. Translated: CASSGYRGDTGELFF.

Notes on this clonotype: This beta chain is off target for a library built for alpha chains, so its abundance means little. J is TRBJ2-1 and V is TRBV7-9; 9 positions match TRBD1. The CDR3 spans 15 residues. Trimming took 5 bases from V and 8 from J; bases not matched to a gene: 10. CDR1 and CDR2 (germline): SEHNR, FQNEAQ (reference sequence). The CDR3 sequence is CASSRADRGSYEQFF. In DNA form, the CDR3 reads TGTGCCAGCAGCCGAGCGGACAGGGGTAGCTATGAGCAGTTCTTC. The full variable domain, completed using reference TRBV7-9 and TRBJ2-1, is DTGVSQNPRHKITKRGQNVTFRCDPISEHNRLYWYRQTLGQGPEFLTYFQNEAQLEKSRLLSDRFSAERPKGSFSTLEIQRTEQGDSAMYLCASSRADRGSYEQFFGPGTRLTVL.

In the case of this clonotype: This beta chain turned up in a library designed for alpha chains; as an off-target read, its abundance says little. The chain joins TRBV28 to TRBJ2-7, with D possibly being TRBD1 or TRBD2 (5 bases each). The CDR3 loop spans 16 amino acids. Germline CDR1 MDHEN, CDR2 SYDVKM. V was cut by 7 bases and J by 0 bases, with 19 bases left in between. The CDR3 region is CASTPTLLDSSYEQYF. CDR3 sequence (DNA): TGTGCCAGCACTCCTACGTTACTAGACAGCTCCTACGAGCAGTACTTC.

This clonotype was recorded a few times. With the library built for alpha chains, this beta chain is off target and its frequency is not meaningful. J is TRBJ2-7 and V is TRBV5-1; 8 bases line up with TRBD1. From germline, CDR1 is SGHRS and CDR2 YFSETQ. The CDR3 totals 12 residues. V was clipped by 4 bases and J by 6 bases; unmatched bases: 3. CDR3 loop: CASSPGQGEQYV. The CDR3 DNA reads TGCGCCAGCAGCCCCGGACAGGGCGAGCAGTACGTC.